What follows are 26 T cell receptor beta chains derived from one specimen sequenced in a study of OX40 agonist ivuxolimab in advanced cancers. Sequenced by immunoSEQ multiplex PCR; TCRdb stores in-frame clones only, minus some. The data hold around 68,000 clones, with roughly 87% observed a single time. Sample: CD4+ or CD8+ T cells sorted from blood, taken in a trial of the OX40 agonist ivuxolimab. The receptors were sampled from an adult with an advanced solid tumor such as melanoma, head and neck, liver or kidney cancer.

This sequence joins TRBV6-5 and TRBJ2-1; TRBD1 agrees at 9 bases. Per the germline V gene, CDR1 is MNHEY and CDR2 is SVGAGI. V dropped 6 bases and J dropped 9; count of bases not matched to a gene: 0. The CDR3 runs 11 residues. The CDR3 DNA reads TGTGCCAGCAGGGACAGGGGTGAGCAGTTCTTC. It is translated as CASRDRGEQFF.

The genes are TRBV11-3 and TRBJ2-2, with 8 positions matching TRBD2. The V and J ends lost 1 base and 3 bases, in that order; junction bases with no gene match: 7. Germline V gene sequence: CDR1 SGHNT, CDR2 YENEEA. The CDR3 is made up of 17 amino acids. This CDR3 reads CASSLAGGPPYTGELFF. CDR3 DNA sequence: TGTGCCAGCAGCTTAGCGGGGGGGCCCCCCTACACCGGGGAGCTGTTTTTT.

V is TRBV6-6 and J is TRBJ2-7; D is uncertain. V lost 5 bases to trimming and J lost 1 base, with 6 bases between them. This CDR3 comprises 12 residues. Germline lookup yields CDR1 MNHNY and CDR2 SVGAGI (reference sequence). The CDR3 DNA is TGTGCCAGCAGTCCTTCTTCCTACGAGCAGTACTTC. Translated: CASSPSSYEQYF.

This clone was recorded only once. CDR3 residues: CASSFSSGGYNEQFF. The CDR3 bases are TGCGCCAGCAGCTTCTCTAGCGGAGGCTACAATGAGCAGTTCTTC. The chain links TRBV5-1 to TRBJ2-1; 7 bases line up with TRBD2. CDR1 is SGHRS, CDR2 YFSETQ, per germline. V gave up 2 bases and J gave up 3 bases; unmatched junction bases: 5. This CDR3 has 15 amino acids.

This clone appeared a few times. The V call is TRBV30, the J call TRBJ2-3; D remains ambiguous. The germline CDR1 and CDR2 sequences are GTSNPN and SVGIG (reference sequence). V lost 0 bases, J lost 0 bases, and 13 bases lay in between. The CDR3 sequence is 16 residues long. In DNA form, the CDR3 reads TGTGCCTGGAGTGTACTGATGAGCTCTAGCACAGATACGCAGTATTTT. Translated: CAWSVLMSSSTDTQYF.

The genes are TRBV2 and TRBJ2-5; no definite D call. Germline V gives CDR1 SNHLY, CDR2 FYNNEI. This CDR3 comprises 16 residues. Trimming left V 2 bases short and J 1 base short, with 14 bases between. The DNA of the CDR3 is TGTGCCAGCAGTGAATTCGACTCACGACTCCAAGAGACCCAGTACTTC. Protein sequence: CASSEFDSRLQETQYF.

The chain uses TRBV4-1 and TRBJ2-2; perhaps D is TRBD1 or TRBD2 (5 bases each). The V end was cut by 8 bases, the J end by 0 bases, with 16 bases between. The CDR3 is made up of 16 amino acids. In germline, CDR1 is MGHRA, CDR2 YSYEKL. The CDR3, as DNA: TGCGCCAGCGGACGGGGCGGCTCCGCGAACACCGGGGAGCTGTTTTTT. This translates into CASGRGGSANTGELFF.

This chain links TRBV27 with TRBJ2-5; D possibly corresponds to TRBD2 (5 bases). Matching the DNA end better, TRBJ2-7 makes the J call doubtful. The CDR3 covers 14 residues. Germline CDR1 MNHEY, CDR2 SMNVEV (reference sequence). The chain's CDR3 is CASSLSEGSYEQYF. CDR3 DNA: TGTGCCAGCAGTTTATCAGAGGGCTCCTACGAGCAGTACTTC.

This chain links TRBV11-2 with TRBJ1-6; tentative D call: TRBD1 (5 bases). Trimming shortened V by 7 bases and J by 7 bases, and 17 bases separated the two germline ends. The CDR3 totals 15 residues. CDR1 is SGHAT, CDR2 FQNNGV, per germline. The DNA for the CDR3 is TGTGCCAGCACCTCTCTCGGCAGGGACAATTCACCCCTCCACTTT. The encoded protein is CASTSLGRDNSPLHF.

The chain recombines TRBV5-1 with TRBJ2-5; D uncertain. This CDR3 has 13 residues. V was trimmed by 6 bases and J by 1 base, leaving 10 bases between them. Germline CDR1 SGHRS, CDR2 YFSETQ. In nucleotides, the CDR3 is TGCGCCAGCACCCCGGACGGCCAAGAGACCCAGTACTTC. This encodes CASTPDGQETQYF.

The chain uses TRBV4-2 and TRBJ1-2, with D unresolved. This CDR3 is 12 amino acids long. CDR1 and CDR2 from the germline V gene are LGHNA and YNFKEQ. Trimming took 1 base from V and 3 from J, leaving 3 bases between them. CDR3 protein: CASSQGDYGYTF. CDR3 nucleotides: TGTGCCAGCAGCCAAGGGGACTATGGCTACACCTTC.

CDR3 region: CASSAHGTGGTDTQYF. CDR3 in DNA: TGTGCCAGCAGCGCTCACGGGACAGGGGGCACAGATACGCAGTATTTT. The chain employs TRBV9 and TRBJ2-3; 10 nucleotides line up with TRBD1. Germline CDR1 SGDLS, CDR2 YYNGEE. The junction had 5 bases not matched to a gene; V was cut back by 3 bases and J by 1 base. The CDR3 contains 16 residues.

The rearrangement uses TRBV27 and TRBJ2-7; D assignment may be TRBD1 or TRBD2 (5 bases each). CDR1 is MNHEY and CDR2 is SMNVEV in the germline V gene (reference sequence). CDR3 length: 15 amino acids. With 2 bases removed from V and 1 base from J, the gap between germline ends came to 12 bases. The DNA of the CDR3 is TGTGCCAGCAGTTTAGGGGGTATGGGGTCCTACGAGCAGTACTTC. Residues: CASSLGGMGSYEQYF.

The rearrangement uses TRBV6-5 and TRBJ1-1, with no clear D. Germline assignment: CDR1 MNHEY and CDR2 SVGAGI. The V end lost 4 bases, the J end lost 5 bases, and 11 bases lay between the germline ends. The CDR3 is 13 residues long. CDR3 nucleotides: TGTGCCAGCAGTTTACCGACGGGGACTGAAGCTTTCTTT. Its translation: CASSLPTGTEAFF.

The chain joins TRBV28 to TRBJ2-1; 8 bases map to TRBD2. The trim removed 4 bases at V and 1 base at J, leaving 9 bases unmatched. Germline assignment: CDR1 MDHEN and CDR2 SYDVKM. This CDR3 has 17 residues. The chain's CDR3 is CASSSLHSGESYNEQFF. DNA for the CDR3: TGTGCCAGCAGTTCCCTCCATAGCGGGGAATCCTACAATGAGCAGTTCTTC.

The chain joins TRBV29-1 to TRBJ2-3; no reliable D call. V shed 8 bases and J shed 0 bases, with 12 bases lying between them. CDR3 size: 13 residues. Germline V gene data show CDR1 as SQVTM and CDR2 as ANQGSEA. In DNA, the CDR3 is TGCAGCTACTTAGGGTTTAGCACAGATACGCAGTATTTT. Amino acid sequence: CSYLGFSTDTQYF.

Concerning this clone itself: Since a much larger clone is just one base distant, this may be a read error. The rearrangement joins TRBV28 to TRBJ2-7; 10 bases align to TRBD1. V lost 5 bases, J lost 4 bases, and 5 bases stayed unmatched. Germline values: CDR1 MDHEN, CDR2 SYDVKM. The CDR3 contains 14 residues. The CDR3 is CASSQGTGAYEQYF. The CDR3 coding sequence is TGTGCCAGCAGTCAAGGGACAGGGGCTTACGAGCAGTACTTC.

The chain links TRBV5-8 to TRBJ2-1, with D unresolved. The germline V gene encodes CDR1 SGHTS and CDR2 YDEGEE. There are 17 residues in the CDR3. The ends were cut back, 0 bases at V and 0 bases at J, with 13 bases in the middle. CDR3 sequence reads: CASSLARITNSYNEQFF. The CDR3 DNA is TGTGCCAGCAGCTTGGCTCGAATTACCAACTCCTACAATGAGCAGTTCTTC. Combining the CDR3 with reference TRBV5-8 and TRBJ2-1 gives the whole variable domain EAGVTQSPTHLIKTRGQQATLRCSPISGHTSVYWYQQALGLGLQFLLWYDEGEERNRGNFPPRFSGRQFPNYSSELNVNALELEDSALYLCASSLARITNSYNEQFFGPGTRLTVL.

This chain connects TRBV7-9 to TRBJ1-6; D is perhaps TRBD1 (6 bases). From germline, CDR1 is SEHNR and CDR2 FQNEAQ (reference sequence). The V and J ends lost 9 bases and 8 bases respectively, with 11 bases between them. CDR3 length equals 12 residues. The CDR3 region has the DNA TGTGCCAGTGGGGAGGGGGATTCACCCCTCCACTTT. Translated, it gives CASGEGDSPLHF.

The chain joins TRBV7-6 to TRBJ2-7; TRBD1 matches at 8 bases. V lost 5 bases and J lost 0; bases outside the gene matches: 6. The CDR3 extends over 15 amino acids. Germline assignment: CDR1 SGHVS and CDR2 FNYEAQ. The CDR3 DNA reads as TGTGCCAGCAGCCCTGGGACAGGCAGCTCCTACGAGCAGTACTTC. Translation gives CASSPGTGSSYEQYF.

This chain's CDR3 is CASSPGQGSTDTQYF. CDR3 sequence (DNA): TGCGCCAGCAGTCCGGGACAGGGTAGTACAGATACGCAGTATTTT. The chain joins TRBV10-1 to TRBJ2-3; the match to TRBD1 covers 9 bases. The ends lost 5 bases at V and 3 bases at J; junction bases unmatched: 6. The CDR3 runs to 15 residues. CDR1 is WNHNN and CDR2 is SYGVQD in the germline V gene (reference sequence).

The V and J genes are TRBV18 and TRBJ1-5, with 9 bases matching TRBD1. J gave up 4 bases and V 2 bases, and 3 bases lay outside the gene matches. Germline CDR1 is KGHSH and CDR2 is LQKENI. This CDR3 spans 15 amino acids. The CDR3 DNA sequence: TGTGCCAGCTCACCATATGGACAGGGGAATCAGCCCCAGCATTTT. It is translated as CASSPYGQGNQPQHF.

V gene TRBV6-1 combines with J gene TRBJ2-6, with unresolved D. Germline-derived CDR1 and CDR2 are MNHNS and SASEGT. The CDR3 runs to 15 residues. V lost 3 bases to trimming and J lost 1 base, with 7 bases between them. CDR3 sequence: CASSEGNSGANVLTF. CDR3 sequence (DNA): TGTGCCAGCAGTGAGGGGAATTCTGGGGCCAACGTCCTGACTTTC.

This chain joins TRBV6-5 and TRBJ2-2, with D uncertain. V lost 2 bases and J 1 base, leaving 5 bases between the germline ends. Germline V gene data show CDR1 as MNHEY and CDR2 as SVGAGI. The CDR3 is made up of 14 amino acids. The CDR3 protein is CASSYLQNTGELFF. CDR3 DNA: TGTGCCAGCAGTTACCTCCAGAACACCGGGGAGCTGTTTTTT.

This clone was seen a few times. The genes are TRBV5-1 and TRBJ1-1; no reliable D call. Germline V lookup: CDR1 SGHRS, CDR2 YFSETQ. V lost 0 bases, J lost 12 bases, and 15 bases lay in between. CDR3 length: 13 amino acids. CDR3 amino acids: CASSLASDGPPFF. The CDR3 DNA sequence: TGCGCCAGCAGCTTGGCATCGGACGGACCACCTTTCTTT.

The CDR3 protein is CASSSGLAGTREQYF. The CDR3 nucleotides read TGTGCCAGCAGCTCAGGACTAGCGGGAACGCGGGAGCAGTACTTC. V is TRBV7-2 and J is TRBJ2-7, with 12 bases fitting TRBD2. V lost 4 bases to trimming and J lost 7 bases; unmatched junction nucleotides: 8. From germline, CDR1 is SGHTA and CDR2 FQGNSA. The CDR3 runs 15 residues. The full variable domain, completed using reference TRBV7-2 and TRBJ2-7, is GAGVSQSPSNKVTEKGKDVELRCDPISGHTALYWYRQSLGQGLEFLIYFQGNSAPDKSGLPSDRFSAERTGGSVSTLTIQRTQQEDSAVYLCASSSGLAGTREQYFGPGTRLTVT.